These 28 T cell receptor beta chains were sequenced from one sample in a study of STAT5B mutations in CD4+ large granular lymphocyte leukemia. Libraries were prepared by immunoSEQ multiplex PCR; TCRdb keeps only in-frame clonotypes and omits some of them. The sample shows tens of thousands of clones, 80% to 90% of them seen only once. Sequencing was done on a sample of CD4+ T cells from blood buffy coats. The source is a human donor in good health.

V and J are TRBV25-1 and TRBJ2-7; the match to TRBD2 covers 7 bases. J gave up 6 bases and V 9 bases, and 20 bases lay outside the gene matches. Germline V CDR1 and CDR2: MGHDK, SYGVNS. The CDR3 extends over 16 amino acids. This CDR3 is CASANGGGGAPREQYF. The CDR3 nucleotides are TGTGCCAGTGCTAACGGTGGCGGGGGAGCCCCTCGCGAGCAGTACTTC.

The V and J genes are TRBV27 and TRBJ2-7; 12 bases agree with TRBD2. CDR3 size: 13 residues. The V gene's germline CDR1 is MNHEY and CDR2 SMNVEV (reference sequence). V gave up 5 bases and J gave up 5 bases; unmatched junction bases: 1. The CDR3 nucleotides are TGTGCCAGCAGTCGGACTAGCGGGAACGAGCAGTACTTC. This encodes CASSRTSGNEQYF.

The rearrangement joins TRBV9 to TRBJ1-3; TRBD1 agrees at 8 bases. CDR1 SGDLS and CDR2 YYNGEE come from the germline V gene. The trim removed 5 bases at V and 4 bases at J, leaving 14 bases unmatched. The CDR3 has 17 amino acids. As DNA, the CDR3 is TGTGCCAGCAGTTTGACAGGGGACACAGGAGGAGGAAACACCATATATTTT. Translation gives CASSLTGDTGGGNTIYF.

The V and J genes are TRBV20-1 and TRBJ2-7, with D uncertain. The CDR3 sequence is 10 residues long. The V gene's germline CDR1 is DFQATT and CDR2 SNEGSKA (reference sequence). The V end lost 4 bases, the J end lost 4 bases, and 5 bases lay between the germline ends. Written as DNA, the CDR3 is TGCAGTGCTACTATTTACGAGCAGTACTTC. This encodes CSATIYEQYF.

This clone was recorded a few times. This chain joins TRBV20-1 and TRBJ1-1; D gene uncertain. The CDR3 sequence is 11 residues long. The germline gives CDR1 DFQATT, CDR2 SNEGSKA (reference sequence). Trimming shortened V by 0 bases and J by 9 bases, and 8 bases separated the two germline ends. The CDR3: CSAREGQKAFF. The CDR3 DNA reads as TGCAGTGCTAGAGAGGGTCAGAAAGCTTTCTTT.

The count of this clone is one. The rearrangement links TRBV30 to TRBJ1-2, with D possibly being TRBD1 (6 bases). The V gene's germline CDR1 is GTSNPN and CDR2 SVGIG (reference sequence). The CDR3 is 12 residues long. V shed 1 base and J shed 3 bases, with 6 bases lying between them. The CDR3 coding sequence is TGTGCCTGGAGTGACAGGGACTATGGCTACACCTTC. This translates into CAWSDRDYGYTF.

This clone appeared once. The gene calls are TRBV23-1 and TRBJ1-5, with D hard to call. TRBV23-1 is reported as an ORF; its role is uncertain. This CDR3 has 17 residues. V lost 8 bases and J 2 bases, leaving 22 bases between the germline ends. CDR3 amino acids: CASPLEKTFNGNQPQHF. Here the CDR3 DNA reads TGCGCCAGCCCACTGGAAAAAACATTTAACGGCAATCAGCCCCAGCATTTT.

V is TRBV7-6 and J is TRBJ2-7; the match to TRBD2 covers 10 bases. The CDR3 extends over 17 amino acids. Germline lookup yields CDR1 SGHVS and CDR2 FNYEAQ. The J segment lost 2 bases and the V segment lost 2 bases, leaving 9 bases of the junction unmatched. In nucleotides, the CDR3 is TGTGCCAGCAGCTTACCCCCTAGCGGGGGTATCCCCTACGAGCAGTACTTC. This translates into CASSLPPSGGIPYEQYF.

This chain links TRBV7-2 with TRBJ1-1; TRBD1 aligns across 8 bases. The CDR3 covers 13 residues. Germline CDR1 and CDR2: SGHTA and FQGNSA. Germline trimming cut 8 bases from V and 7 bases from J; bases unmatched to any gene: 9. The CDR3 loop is CASSDRAALEAFF. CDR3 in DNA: TGTGCCAGCTCGGACAGGGCGGCCCTTGAAGCTTTCTTT.

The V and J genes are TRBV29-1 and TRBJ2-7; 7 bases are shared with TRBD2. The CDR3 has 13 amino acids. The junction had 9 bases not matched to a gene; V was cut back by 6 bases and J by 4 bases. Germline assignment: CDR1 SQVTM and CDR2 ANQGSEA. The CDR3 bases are TGCAGCGTGGGAGGGGCAGGCGGGTACGAGCAGTACTTC. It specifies CSVGGAGGYEQYF.

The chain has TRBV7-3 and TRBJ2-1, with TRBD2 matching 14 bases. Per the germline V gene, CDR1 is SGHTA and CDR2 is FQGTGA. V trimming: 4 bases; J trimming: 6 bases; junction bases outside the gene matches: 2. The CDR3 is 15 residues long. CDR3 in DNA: TGTGCCAGCAGCTCAGGACTAGCGGGGGGCAATGAGCAGTTCTTC. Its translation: CASSSGLAGGNEQFF.

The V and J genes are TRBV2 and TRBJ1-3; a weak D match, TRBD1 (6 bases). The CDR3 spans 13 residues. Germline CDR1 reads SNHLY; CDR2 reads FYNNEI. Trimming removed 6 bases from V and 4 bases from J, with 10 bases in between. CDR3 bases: TGTGCCAGCAGGGGGGCTGCCGGAAACACCATATATTTT. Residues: CASRGAAGNTIYF.

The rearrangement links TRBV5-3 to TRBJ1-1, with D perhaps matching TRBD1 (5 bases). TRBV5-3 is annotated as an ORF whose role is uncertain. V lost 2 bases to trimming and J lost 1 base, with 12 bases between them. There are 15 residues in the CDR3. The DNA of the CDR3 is TGTGCCAGAAGCTTTCGCCGCAGGGAGAACACTGAAGCTTTCTTT. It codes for CARSFRRRENTEAFF.

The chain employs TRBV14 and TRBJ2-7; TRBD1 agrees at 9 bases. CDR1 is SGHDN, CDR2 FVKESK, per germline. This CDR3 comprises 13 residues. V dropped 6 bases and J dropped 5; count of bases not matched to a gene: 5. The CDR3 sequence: CASRKQGANEQYF. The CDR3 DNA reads TGTGCCAGCAGGAAACAGGGGGCCAACGAGCAGTACTTC.

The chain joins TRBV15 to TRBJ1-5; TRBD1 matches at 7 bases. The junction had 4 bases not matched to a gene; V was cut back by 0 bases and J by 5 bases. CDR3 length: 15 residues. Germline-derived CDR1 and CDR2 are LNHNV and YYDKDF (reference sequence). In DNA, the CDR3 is TGTGCCACCAGCAGAGATATAGGGGGCTATCAGCCCCAGCATTTT. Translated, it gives CATSRDIGGYQPQHF.

CDR3 loop: CASSLPGGGGTQYF. The CDR3 region has the DNA TGTGCCAGCAGCTTACCCGGAGGGGGGGGTACGCAGTATTTT. The rearrangement links TRBV7-6 to TRBJ2-3, with a possible D match to TRBD2 (7 bases). This CDR3 comprises 14 residues. Between the trimmed V and J ends, which lost 2 bases and 8 bases, there was a span of 14 bases. Germline V gene lookup returns CDR1 SGHVS and CDR2 FNYEAQ.

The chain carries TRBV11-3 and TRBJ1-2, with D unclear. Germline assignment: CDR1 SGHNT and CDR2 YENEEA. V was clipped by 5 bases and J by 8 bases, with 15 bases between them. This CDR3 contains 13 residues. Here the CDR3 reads CASSVGIYGGYTF. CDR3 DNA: TGTGCCAGCAGCGTAGGTATCTATGGCGGCTACACCTTC.

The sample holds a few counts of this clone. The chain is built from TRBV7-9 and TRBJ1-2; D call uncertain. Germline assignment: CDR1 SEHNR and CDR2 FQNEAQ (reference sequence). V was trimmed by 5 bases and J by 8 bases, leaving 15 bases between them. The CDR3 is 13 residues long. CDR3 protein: CASSPSVAGGYTF. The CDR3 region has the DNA TGTGCCAGCAGCCCCTCGGTCGCAGGAGGCTACACCTTC.

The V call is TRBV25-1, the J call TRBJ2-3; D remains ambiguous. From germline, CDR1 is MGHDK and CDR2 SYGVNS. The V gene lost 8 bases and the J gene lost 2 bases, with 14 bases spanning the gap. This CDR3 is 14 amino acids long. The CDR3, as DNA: TGTGCCAGCTCTCGAAGGCAGGCCACAGATACGCAGTATTTT. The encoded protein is CASSRRQATDTQYF.

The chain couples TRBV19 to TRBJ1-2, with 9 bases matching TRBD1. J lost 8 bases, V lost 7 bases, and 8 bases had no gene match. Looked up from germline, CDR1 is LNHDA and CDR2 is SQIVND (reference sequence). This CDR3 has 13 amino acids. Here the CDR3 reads CASTAGQGRGYTF. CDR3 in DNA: TGTGCCAGTACCGCAGGACAGGGGCGAGGCTACACCTTC.

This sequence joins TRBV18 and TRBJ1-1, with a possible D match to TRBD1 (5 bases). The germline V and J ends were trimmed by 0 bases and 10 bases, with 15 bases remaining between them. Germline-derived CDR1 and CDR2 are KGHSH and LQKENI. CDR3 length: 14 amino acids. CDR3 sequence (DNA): TGTGCCAGCTCACCACCAGGTGGGAGGGGTGTAGCTTTCTTT. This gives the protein CASSPPGGRGVAFF.

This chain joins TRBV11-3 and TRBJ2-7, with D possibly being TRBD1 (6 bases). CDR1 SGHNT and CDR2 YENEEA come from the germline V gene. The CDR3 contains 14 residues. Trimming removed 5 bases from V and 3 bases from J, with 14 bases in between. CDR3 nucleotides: TGTGCCAGCAGCCTAGGGGACAACAACTACGAGCAGTACTTC. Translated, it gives CASSLGDNNYEQYF.

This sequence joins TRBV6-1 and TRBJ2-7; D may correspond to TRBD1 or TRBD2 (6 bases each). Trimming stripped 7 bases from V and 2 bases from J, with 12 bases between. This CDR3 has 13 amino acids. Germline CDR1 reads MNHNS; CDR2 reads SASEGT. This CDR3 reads CASTGARPYEQYF. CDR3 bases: TGTGCCAGCACGGGGGCAAGGCCCTACGAGCAGTACTTC.

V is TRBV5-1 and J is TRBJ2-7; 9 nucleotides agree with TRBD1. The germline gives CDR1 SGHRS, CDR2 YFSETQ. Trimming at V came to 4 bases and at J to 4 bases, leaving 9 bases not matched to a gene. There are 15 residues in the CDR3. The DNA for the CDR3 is TGCGCCAGCAGCCCCCTACAGGGGGCTGGGTACGAGCAGTACTTC. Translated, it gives CASSPLQGAGYEQYF.

CDR3 region: CAWGRGHTDTQYF. CDR3 bases: TGTGCCTGGGGTAGGGGCCATACAGATACGCAGTATTTT. The chain has TRBV30 and TRBJ2-3; D might be TRBD1 (5 bases). This CDR3 region has 13 residues. V was clipped by 5 bases and J by 3 bases, with 12 bases between them. CDR1 is GTSNPN and CDR2 is SVGIG in the germline V gene (reference sequence).

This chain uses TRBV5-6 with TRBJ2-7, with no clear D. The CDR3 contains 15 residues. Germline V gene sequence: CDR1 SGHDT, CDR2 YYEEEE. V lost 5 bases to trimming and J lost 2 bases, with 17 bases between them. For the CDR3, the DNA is TGTGCCAGCAGAGTCACGTCAGGCCCCACCTACGAGCAGTACTTC. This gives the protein CASRVTSGPTYEQYF.

The CDR3 region is CASSFGGNYEQYF. CDR3 DNA sequence: TGTGCCAGCAGTTTTGGTGGAAACTACGAGCAGTACTTC. The genes are TRBV28 and TRBJ2-7; no clear D gene. In germline, CDR1 is MDHEN, CDR2 SYDVKM. This CDR3 has 13 amino acids. Trimming removed 3 bases from V and 3 bases from J, with 9 bases in between.

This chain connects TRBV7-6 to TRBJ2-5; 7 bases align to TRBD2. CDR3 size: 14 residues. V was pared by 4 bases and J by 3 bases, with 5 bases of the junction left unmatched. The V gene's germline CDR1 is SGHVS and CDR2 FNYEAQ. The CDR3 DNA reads TGTGCCAGCAGCTCCACCGGGACTAAAGAGACCCAGTACTTC. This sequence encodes CASSSTGTKETQYF.